Sequencing of this T cell receptor (beta chain) was carried out in a study of T-cell reconstitution after alpha-beta-depleted transplantation in children. This clonotype was counted only a few times. During its preparation, the TCRbeta library received unique molecular identifiers. Each CDR3 protein is one row after TCRdb ran MiXCR on the PCR reads. This sample yields about 610,000 distinct CDR3 sequences, of which roughly 10% are seen a single time; roughly 4% belongs to the top ten. This clonotype was obtained from a human donor who donated a stem cell graft to a child with acute myeloid leukemia. Sequences were derived from PBMCs from the stem cell graft donor, sampled from the stem cell graft.

In nucleotides, the CDR3 is TGCAGCGTTTCTTACGACTCCGGGACACCTTCCTACGAGCAGTACTTC. It yields the protein CSVSYDSGTPSYEQYF. The rearrangement joins TRBV29-1 to TRBJ2-7; a possible D gene is TRBD1 (6 bases). The CDR3 loop spans 16 amino acids. CDR1 is SQVTM and CDR2 is ANQGSEA in the germline V gene. Between the trimmed V and J ends, which lost 5 bases and 1 base, there was a span of 21 bases.